This is a list of T cell receptor beta chains from one sample in a study of blood T cell repertoires in COVID-19. Clones were sequenced by immunoSEQ multiplex PCR, and TCRdb holds only the in-frame ones, with some missing. The sample lists approximately 69,000 clones; over 80% were seen once. Sequenced material: peripheral blood. Every receptor here comes from a woman aged 60-75 years with acute or convalescent COVID-19. Each CDR3 is given with its conserved first and last residue. Fields, in order: J gene, V gene, clone size, D gene, CDR3 DNA, CDR3 protein. A D gene is named only where the DNA matches it firmly. A row's size may be missing; if present it is once, few, many or a size class.

TRBJ1-1,TRBV30,-,-,TGTGCCTGGCGGCGGGGGCGTGAAGCTTTCTTT,CAWRRGREAFF
TRBJ1-2,TRBV19,medium-sized,-,TGTGCCAGTAGTCAGAACTATGGCTACACCTTC,CASSQNYGYTF
TRBJ2-7,TRBV5-1,-,TRBD1,TGCGCCAGCAGCTCGGGACAGGGGGGGTTCTACGAGCAGTACTTC,CASSSGQGGFYEQYF
TRBJ2-3,TRBV6-5,-,-,TGTGCCAGCAGACGTCTCTGGCGGCTCACAGATACGCAGTATTTT,CASRRLWRLTDTQYF
TRBJ1-2,TRBV5-6,-,-,TGTGCCAGCAGCGATGTCGGGGGAAATGGCTACACCTTC,CASSDVGGNGYTF
TRBJ1-1,TRBV19,-,-,TGTGCCAGTAGCCTACAAGGGGGGAACACTGAAGCTTTCTTT,CASSLQGGNTEAFF
TRBJ2-1,TRBV18,-,TRBD2,TGTGCCAGCTCCAGGGCGGGAGGTGAGCAGTTCTTC,CASSRAGGEQFF
TRBJ2-7,TRBV27,-,TRBD1,TGTGCCAGCAGTTTCAGACAGGGGGCTGCCTACGAGCAGTACTTC,CASSFRQGAAYEQYF
TRBJ2-6,TRBV3-1/TRBV3-2,-,-,TGTGCCAGCAGCCAAGACCCAGGGGCGCTCTTCTCTGGGGCCAACGTCCTGACTTTC,CASSQDPGALFSGANVLTF
TRBJ1-2,TRBV6-5,-,TRBD1,TGTGCCAGCAGCGGGACAGGGGGTTCTCGGTATGGCTACACCTTC,CASSGTGGSRYGYTF
TRBJ1-3,TRBV9,once,TRBD1,TGTGCCAGCAGCACCCTGGACAGGTCTGGAAACACCATATATTTT,CASSTLDRSGNTIYF
TRBJ1-3,TRBV18,-,-,TGTGCCAGCTCATCTAAAGCGGACTCTGGAAACACCATATATTTT,CASSSKADSGNTIYF
TRBJ2-5,TRBV6-6,-,TRBD1,TGTGCCAGCAGACTGGGACAGGGTCTCTTGGAGACCCAGTACTTC,CASRLGQGLLETQYF
TRBJ1-5,TRBV5-6,-,TRBD1,TGTGCCAGCAGCTTGCGGGACAGGGCGTTAGGCAATCAGCCCCAGCATTTT,CASSLRDRALGNQPQHF
TRBJ2-1,TRBV2,-,TRBD2,TGTGCCAGCAGTGAGGGCGGGAGTGTCTATGAGCAGTTCTTC,CASSEGGSVYEQFF
TRBJ1-4,TRBV7-9,-,TRBD1,TGTGCCAGCAGTCAAACAGGGGTTAATGAAAAACTGTTTTTT,CASSQTGVNEKLFF
TRBJ2-1,TRBV7-2,once,-,TGTGCCAGCAGCCCCTCGTGGGAGCAAGGTGAGCAGTTCTTC,CASSPSWEQGEQFF
TRBJ1-1,TRBV6-5,many,-,TGTGCCAGCAGCAGGATGAACACTGAAGCTTTCTTT,CASSRMNTEAFF
TRBJ2-5,TRBV6-1,-,TRBD2,TGTGCCAGCAGTGGCGGTTTCGGCGGGGGGGCGGAGACCCAGTACTTC,CASSGGFGGGAETQYF
TRBJ2-1,TRBV14,-,TRBD2,TGTGCCAGCAGCCAAGTACGAGGGCTAGCGGGCAATGAGCAGTTCTTC,CASSQVRGLAGNEQFF
TRBJ1-2,TRBV29-1,-,-,TGCAGCGTTGTGGACAGACTACCCTATGGCTACACCTTC,CSVVDRLPYGYTF
TRBJ1-1,TRBV6-5,-,-,TGTGCCAGCAACTCTAACGGGGGACCGACTGAAGCTTTCTTT,CASNSNGGPTEAFF
TRBJ2-5,TRBV9,-,TRBD2,TGTGCCCGCAGCCCAGGGGGGACTAGCGGGGGAATAGAGACCCAGTACTTC,CARSPGGTSGGIETQYF
TRBJ1-5,TRBV12-3/TRBV12-4,-,-,TGTGCCAGCAGTCCCACATCCTATCAGCCCCAGCATTTT,CASSPTSYQPQHF
TRBJ1-1,TRBV27,-,TRBD1,TGTGCCAGCGAAAGACAGGGATTGGCTTTCTTT,CASERQGLAFF
TRBJ1-2,TRBV20-1,-,-,TGCAGTGCAATAGACAGATATGGCTACACCTTC,CSAIDRYGYTF
TRBJ2-1,TRBV4-2,-,-,TGTGCCAGCAGCCAAAGCGCGGGTGGATTACCCTCCTACAATGAGCAGTTCTTC,CASSQSAGGLPSYNEQFF
TRBJ1-1,TRBV7-2,few,-,TGTGCCAGCAGCCCTAGGGGAGGGCGGAACACTGAAGCTTTCTTT,CASSPRGGRNTEAFF
TRBJ2-5,TRBV7-8,-,-,TGTGCCAGCAGCCCAGTAGCGGAAGAGACCCAGTACTTC,CASSPVAEETQYF
TRBJ2-3,TRBV14,-,TRBD1,TGTGCCAGCAGCCAAGAGTATGGACAGGGTACGCAGTATTTT,CASSQEYGQGTQYF
TRBJ1-6,TRBV7-3,-,-,TGTGCCAGCAGCTTGGCTTCAAATTCACCCCTCCACTTT,CASSLASNSPLHF
TRBJ1-1,TRBV6-5,-,-,TGTGCCAGCAGTTCCCAGATTTCCACTGAAGCTTTCTTT,CASSSQISTEAFF
TRBJ2-1,TRBV28,-,TRBD2,TGTGCCAGCAGTTTATTTGCCGGGGGGAAAAATGAGCAGTTCTTC,CASSLFAGGKNEQFF
TRBJ2-3,TRBV7-3,-,TRBD2,TGTGCCAGCAGCATACTAGCGGGGAGCACAGATACGCAGTATTTT,CASSILAGSTDTQYF
TRBJ1-2,TRBV6-1,-,-,TGTGCCAGCAGTGAACTCCCCTATGGCTACACCTTC,CASSELPYGYTF
TRBJ1-1,TRBV6-5,-,-,TGTGCCAGCAGTTATTTAGGTTCTGTGGTAGCGGCTGAAGCTTTCTTT,CASSYLGSVVAAEAFF
TRBJ1-2,TRBV7-2,-,-,TGTGCCAGCAGCCTCCGACAGGACGTTGGCTACACCTTC,CASSLRQDVGYTF
TRBJ1-1,TRBV7-2,-,TRBD1,TGTGCCAGCAGCTTAGGGGACAGGGTGAACACTGAAGCTTTCTTT,CASSLGDRVNTEAFF
TRBJ1-1,TRBV6-5,-,-,TGTGCCAGCAGGATATATGACCGGGATGGTACTGAAGCTTTCTTT,CASRIYDRDGTEAFF
TRBJ1-1,TRBV27,-,-,TGTGCCAGCAGTTGGGGGGGTAACACTGAAGCTTTCTTT,CASSWGGNTEAFF
TRBJ1-5,TRBV30,-,-,TGTGCCTGGAGTCCAGGGTGGGTAGTTCAGCCCCAGCATTTT,CAWSPGWVVQPQHF
TRBJ2-1,TRBV10-3,-,-,TGTGCCATCAGTGATATGGGGGCCTCCTACAATGAGCAGTTCTTC,CAISDMGASYNEQFF
TRBJ2-1,TRBV5-4,-,TRBD1,TGTGCCAGCAGCTTCGGGACAGGGATTGACAATGAGCAGTTCTTC,CASSFGTGIDNEQFF
TRBJ2-7,TRBV20-1,-,TRBD2,TGCAGTGCTAGTCCGACTAGCGGGAGCTCCTACGAGCAGTACTTC,CSASPTSGSSYEQYF
TRBJ2-5,TRBV7-9,-,-,TGTGCCAGCAGCTCACGACCTGAGGTCGGGACCCAGTACTTC,CASSSRPEVGTQYF
TRBJ1-5,TRBV28,-,-,TGTGCCAACCAGAAACAGGCCAATCAGCCCCAGCATTTT,CANQKQANQPQHF
TRBJ2-5,TRBV5-1,-,-,TGCGCCAGCAGCTTGTCCGGCGGGAACTTCCAAGAGACCCAGTACTTC,CASSLSGGNFQETQYF
TRBJ1-1,TRBV6-5,-,-,TGTGCCAGCAGTTACAGCGCGGGGCAGGGTGGAGCTTTCTTT,CASSYSAGQGGAFF
TRBJ2-7,TRBV4-1,-,TRBD2,TGCGCCAGCAGCCAAGCACAGACTAGCGTAGTCTACGAGCAGTACTTC,CASSQAQTSVVYEQYF
TRBJ1-5,TRBV19,-,TRBD1,TGTGCCAGTACAAAGGGGGCGGGTCAGCCCCAGCATTTT,CASTKGAGQPQHF
TRBJ2-3,TRBV10-3,once,TRBD2,TGTGCCATCCGAACTAGCGGGGGTACAGATACGCAGTATTTT,CAIRTSGGTDTQYF
TRBJ2-7,TRBV3-1/TRBV3-2,-,TRBD2,TGTGCCAGCAGCCTAGGACCGGGAGGGCCTTACGAGCAGTACTTC,CASSLGPGGPYEQYF
TRBJ1-4,TRBV7-6,-,TRBD1,TGTGCCAGCAGCTCTCTAATAAGCCACAGGGGGCGAAATGAAAAACTGTTTTTT,CASSSLISHRGRNEKLFF
TRBJ1-3,TRBV30,few,TRBD1,TGTGCCTGGAGTCACGGGACAGATAGAAACACCATATATTTT,CAWSHGTDRNTIYF